The 7 T cell receptor beta chains presented below share a single source sample, sequenced in a study of cytomegalovirus exposure and HLA in healthy donors. A multiplex PCR was run with 60 Vbeta primers and 13 Jbeta primers. TCRdb's table, derived via immunoSEQ multiplex PCR, lists solely in-frame clones and lacks some. Among approximately 250,000 clones listed, approximately 81% were seen once. The specimen was PBMCs. The receptor set was obtained from a girl aged 2 to 10 in good health and CMV-seronegative.

Here the CDR3 reads CASSLIGSEADTQYF. CDR3 nucleotide sequence: TGTGCCAGCAGTTTAATCGGGTCGGAAGCAGATACGCAGTATTTT. V usage is TRBV28 and J usage is TRBJ2-3; D gene ambiguous. The CDR3 extends over 15 amino acids. V lost 2 bases and J lost 4, with 13 bases in between. CDR1 and CDR2 (germline): MDHEN, SYDVKM.

This chain joins TRBV6-5 and TRBJ2-7; D possibly corresponds to TRBD1 (6 bases). Germline values: CDR1 MNHEY, CDR2 SVGAGI. Trimming took 6 bases from V and 3 from J, leaving 9 bases between them. The CDR3 has 12 residues. The CDR3 DNA reads as TGTGCCAGCAGCCGAGGGGGCTACGAGCAGTACTTC. It yields the protein CASSRGGYEQYF.

The V gene is TRBV18, the J gene TRBJ2-7; 8 nucleotides agree with TRBD1. The CDR3 extends over 14 amino acids. The V segment lost 3 bases and the J segment 6 bases; nucleotides outside the gene matches: 7. CDR1 KGHSH and CDR2 LQKENI come from the germline V gene. The CDR3 DNA is TGTGCCAGCTCACCCGGACAGGGACGGGGCGAGCAGTACTTC. Translating it yields CASSPGQGRGEQYF.

The V and J genes are TRBV30 and TRBJ1-5; D possibly corresponds to TRBD1 (5 bases). The V and J ends lost 0 bases and 0 bases respectively, with 9 bases between them. Germline V gives CDR1 GTSNPN, CDR2 SVGIG (reference sequence). CDR3 length equals 15 residues. The CDR3: CAWSVWGGSNQPQHF. The CDR3, as DNA: TGTGCCTGGAGTGTTTGGGGGGGTAGCAATCAGCCCCAGCATTTT.

J is TRBJ2-2 and V is TRBV13, with D maybe TRBD2 (6 bases). Germline values: CDR1 PRHDT, CDR2 FYEKMQ (reference sequence). The CDR3 runs to 18 residues. Trimming took 1 base from V and 2 from J, leaving 17 bases between them. In nucleotides, the CDR3 is TGTGCCAGCAGCTTAGTTATGCTCAGGACTAACAACACCGGGGAGCTGTTTTTT. Its translation is CASSLVMLRTNNTGELFF.

This clone was observed once. The chain has TRBV10-3 and TRBJ1-1; D might be TRBD1 (6 bases). Per the germline V gene, CDR1 is ENHRY and CDR2 is SYGVKD. The CDR3 covers 12 residues. The V gene lost 6 bases and the J gene lost 3 bases, with 8 bases spanning the gap. This chain's CDR3 is CAISAGDTEAFF. For the CDR3, the DNA is TGTGCCATCAGCGCAGGGGACACTGAAGCTTTCTTT.

This chain joins TRBV9 and TRBJ2-7; D is ambiguous. This CDR3 has 15 amino acids. CDR1 and CDR2 (germline): SGDLS, YYNGEE. Trimming took 2 bases from V and 0 from J, leaving 12 bases between them. In DNA form, the CDR3 reads TGTGCCAGCAGCGTTTGGGCCGCACCCTCCTACGAGCAGTACTTC. Translating it yields CASSVWAAPSYEQYF.